What follows are 3 T cell receptor beta chains derived from one specimen sequenced in a study of CD8 T cells in ankylosing spondylitis. General study findings and limits: Seemingly characteristic of ankylosing spondylitis blood was a TCR beta motif consisting of several highly homologous variants.

Using its own MiXCR run on the 5' RACE reads, TCRdb lists one record per CDR3 protein. The sample records roughly 440,000 distinct CDR3 sequences, roughly 17% being singletons. Antigen specificity for these receptors is unknown. What was sequenced was blood, either unsorted or a sorted T cell fraction (not recorded which). The receptors here all came from a male donor with ankylosing spondylitis.

This clonotype has just a few counts. V usage is TRBV10-3 and J usage is TRBJ2-1; TRBD1 agrees at 9 bases. Germline CDR1 ENHRY, CDR2 SYGVKD. Unmatched junction bases numbered 3, after V lost 3 bases and J lost 3 bases. CDR3 length: 15 amino acids. CDR3 nucleotides: TGTGCCATCAGTGACGGGACAGGGTTCTACAATGAGCAGTTCTTC. It translates to CAISDGTGFYNEQFF.

The CDR3 protein is CASSEARAPPPEQYF. In DNA, the CDR3 is TGTGCCAGCAGTGAAGCGCGGGCGCCCCCCCCCGAGCAGTACTTC. This chain links TRBV2 with TRBJ2-7, with D tentatively TRBD2 (5 bases). CDR1 and CDR2 from the germline V gene are SNHLY and FYNNEI. Trimming removed 0 bases at V and 6 bases at J, with 15 bases between. This CDR3 spans 15 amino acids.

This clonotype showed up just once. The J gene is TRBJ2-4, the V gene TRBV20-1; D is unclear. The CDR3 length is 13 residues. Trimming pared 1 base from V and 8 bases from J, leaving 12 bases between. Per germline, CDR1 DFQATT and CDR2 SNEGSKA (reference sequence). CDR3 in amino acids: CSARVPPSYIQYF. CDR3 coding DNA: TGCAGTGCTAGAGTCCCCCCCTCCTACATTCAGTACTTC.